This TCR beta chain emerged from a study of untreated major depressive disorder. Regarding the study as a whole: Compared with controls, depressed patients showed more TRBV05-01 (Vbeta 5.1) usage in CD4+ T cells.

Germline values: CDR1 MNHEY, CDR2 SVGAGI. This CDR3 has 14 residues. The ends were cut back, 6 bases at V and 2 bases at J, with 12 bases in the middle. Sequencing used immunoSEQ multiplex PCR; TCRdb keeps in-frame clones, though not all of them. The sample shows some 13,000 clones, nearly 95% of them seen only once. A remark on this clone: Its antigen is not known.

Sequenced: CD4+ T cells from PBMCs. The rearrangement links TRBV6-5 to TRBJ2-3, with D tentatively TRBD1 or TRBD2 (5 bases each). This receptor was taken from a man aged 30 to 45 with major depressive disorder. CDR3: CASRTGPNTDTQYF. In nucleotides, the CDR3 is TGTGCCAGCAGAACGGGACCAAACACAGATACGCAGTATTTT.